The table lists the clone carrying this T cell receptor (beta chain) with a count of one. The CDR3 extends over 17 amino acids. The trim removed 0 bases at V and 1 base at J, leaving 6 bases unmatched. Germline CDR1 SGHRS, CDR2 YFSETQ. As processed by the authors: Amplification of reference gene primers provided the estimated nucleated cell counts. Using immunoSEQ multiplex PCR, the repertoire was profiled, and TCRdb retains in-frame clones only, with some absent. The DNA was the basis for D and trimming; V, J and clone size are from that table. The sample shows around 130,000 clones, under 85% of them seen only once. This sample stems from a study of blood T cell repertoires in COVID-19. Study-wide background: Samples representing acute and convalescent COVID-19 were sourced from the United States, Italy and Spain.

V usage is TRBV5-1 and J usage is TRBJ2-3; 9 positions agree with TRBD2. The clonotype was recovered from a woman in her sixties with acute or convalescent COVID-19. Sequencing was done on a sample of peripheral blood. CDR3 nucleotides: TGCGCCAGCAGCTTGGCGCGGGGGGGCCCGGGCACAGATACGCAGTATTTT. This gives the protein CASSLARGGPGTDTQYF.